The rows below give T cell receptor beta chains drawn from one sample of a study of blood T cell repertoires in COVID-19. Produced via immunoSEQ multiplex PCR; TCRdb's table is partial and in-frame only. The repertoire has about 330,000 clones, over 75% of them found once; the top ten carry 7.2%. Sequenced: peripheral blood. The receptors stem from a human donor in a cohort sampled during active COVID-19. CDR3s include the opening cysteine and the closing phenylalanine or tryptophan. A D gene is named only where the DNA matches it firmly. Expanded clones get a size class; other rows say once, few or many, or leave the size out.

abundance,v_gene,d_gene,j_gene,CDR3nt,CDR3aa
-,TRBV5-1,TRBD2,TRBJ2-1,TGCGCCAGCAGCCCGCTAGCGGGGGAGTACAATGAGCAGTTCTTC,CASSPLAGEYNEQFF
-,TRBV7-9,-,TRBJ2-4,TGTGCCAGCAGCTCCGCCACGGGTCATATAGCCAAAAACATTCAGTACTTC,CASSSATGHIAKNIQYF
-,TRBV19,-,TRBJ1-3,TGTGCCAGTAGTATAGCATCTGGAAACACCATATATTTT,CASSIASGNTIYF
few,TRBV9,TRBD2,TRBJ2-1,TGTGCCAGCAGCGTACGATCCAGCGGGGGCAGCTCCTACAATGAGCAGTTCTTC,CASSVRSSGGSSYNEQFF
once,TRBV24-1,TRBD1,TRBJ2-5,TGTGCCACCAGTGACTTCCTTACAGGGGAAGGAGAGACCCAGTACTTC,CATSDFLTGEGETQYF
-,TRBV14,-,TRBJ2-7,TGTGCCAGCAGCCAAGGGGGCCTCAAAAAATACGAGCAGTACTTC,CASSQGGLKKYEQYF
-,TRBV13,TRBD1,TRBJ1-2,TGTGCCAGCAGCTTAATCTCCCGGACAGGGGAAGGCTACACCTTC,CASSLISRTGEGYTF
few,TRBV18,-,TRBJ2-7,TGTGCCAGCTCACCTTGGACAGTTCCCTACGAGCAGTACTTC,CASSPWTVPYEQYF
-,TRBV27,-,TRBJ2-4,TGTGCCAGCAGTTTGTCAACAGATCTGGGCAAAAACATTCAGTACTTC,CASSLSTDLGKNIQYF
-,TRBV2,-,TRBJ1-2,TGTGCCAGCAGTGATGAGGGTAGAGACTATGGCTACACCTTC,CASSDEGRDYGYTF
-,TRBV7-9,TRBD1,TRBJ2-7,TGTGCCAGCAGCCGCGGACAGGGGAAGACCTACGAGCAGTACTTC,CASSRGQGKTYEQYF
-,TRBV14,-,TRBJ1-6,TGTGCCAGCAGCTTCGGGGGGTTTTCACCCCTCCACTTT,CASSFGGFSPLHF
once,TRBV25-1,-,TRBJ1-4,TGTGCCAGCAGTGCCCCAGGGATGGCTAATGAAAAACTGTTTTTT,CASSAPGMANEKLFF
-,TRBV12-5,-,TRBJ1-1,TGTGCTAGTGGTTTGGGGGGGGGTACCACTGAAGCTTTCTTT,CASGLGGGTTEAFF
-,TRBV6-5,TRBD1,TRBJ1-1,TGTGCCAGCGGAAACAGGGGGCATCTGAACACTGAAGCTTTCTTT,CASGNRGHLNTEAFF
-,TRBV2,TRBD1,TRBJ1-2,TGTGCCAGCAGGAAGACCGGGACAGGGCTCGGCTACACCTTC,CASRKTGTGLGYTF
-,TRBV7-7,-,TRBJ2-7,TGTGCCAGCAGCTTAATGAGGATTCGGCTCCACGAGCAGTACTTC,CASSLMRIRLHEQYF
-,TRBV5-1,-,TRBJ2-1,TGCGCCAGCAGCTTATCAACTCGGAATGAGCAGTTCTTC,CASSLSTRNEQFF
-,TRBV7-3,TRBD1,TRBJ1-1,TGTGCCAGCAGCCACCTTTACAGGGGGCGCGACACTGAAGCTTTCTTT,CASSHLYRGRDTEAFF
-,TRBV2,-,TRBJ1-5,TGTGCCAGCAGTGAAGCGTACAGCCATCAGCCCCAGCATTTT,CASSEAYSHQPQHF
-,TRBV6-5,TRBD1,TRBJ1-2,TGTGCCAGCAGTTACTCGCAAGGGACAGGGAGCGGCTACACCTTC,CASSYSQGTGSGYTF
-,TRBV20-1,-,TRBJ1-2,TGCAGTGGTACGAGGGCCTATGGCTACACCTTC,CSGTRAYGYTF
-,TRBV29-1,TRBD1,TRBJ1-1,TGCAGCGTTGTCATCAAGGCAGGGGGCACTGAAGCTTTCTTT,CSVVIKAGGTEAFF
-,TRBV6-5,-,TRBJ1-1,TGTGCCAGTAGAAATAGAATGGAGATGAACACTGAAGCTTTCTTT,CASRNRMEMNTEAFF
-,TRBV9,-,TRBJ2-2,TGTGCCAGCAGCGTAGTTGTGTCGGGGGCGAACACCGGGGAGCTGTTTTTT,CASSVVVSGANTGELFF
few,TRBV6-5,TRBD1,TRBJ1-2,TGTGCCAGCAGTTCCGGGGACAGGTCCCTCTATGGCTACACCTTC,CASSSGDRSLYGYTF
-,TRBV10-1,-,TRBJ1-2,TGCGCCAGCAGTGAGACCGCAGGCTATGGCTACACCTTC,CASSETAGYGYTF
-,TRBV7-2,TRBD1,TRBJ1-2,TGTGCCAGCAGCTTAGAGGGGGCGGGTGGCTACACCTTC,CASSLEGAGGYTF
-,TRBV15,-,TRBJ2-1,TGTGCCACCAGCAGAGATGTACAGCCTTACAATGAGCAGTTCTTC,CATSRDVQPYNEQFF
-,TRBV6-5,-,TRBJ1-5,TGTGCCAGCAGGGGGGAGGTTTTGGGTCAGCCCCAGCATTTT,CASRGEVLGQPQHF
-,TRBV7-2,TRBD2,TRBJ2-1,TGTGCCAGCGGAAGTGGGCTAGCGGGGTTTGGGGAGCAGTTCTTC,CASGSGLAGFGEQFF
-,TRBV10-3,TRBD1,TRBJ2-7,TGTGCCATCAGTGGTGACAGGGGAAGCTACGAGCAGTACTTC,CAISGDRGSYEQYF
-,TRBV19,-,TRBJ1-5,TGTGCCAGTAAGTCGGGAGATCAGCCCCAGCATTTT,CASKSGDQPQHF
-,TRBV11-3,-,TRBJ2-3,TGTGCCAGCAGCTTAGACCAGGGTTCTGATACGCAGTATTTT,CASSLDQGSDTQYF
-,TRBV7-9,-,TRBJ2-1,TGTGCCAGCAGCTACCCAGGTTACAATGAGCAGTTCTTC,CASSYPGYNEQFF
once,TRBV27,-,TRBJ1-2,TGTGCCAGCAGTTTATTGGGGGGGCTAGATGGCTACACCTTC,CASSLLGGLDGYTF
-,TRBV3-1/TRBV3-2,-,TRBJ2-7,TGTGCCAGCAGCCAAGATCCCTATTCACCCCACTACGAGCAGTACTTC,CASSQDPYSPHYEQYF
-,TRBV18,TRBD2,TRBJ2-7,TGTGCCAGCTCACAGCGGGACTACTACGAGCAGTACTTC,CASSQRDYYEQYF
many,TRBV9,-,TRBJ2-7,TGTGCCAGCAGCGTAGGGCAGGTGGAATTCTACGAGCAGTACTTC,CASSVGQVEFYEQYF